These 16 T cell receptor beta chains originate from one sample sequenced in a study of cytomegalovirus exposure and HLA in healthy donors. The PCR contained 60 Vbeta and 13 Jbeta primers. The table came from immunoSEQ multiplex PCR; TCRdb's copy has only in-frame clones and leaves some out. The table includes 65,000 or so clones, less than 65% detected once. The sample was PBMCs. Source of these receptors: a young man in good health and CMV-seronegative.

The V call is TRBV7-9, the J call TRBJ1-2; possibly TRBD1 for D (5 bases). The germline CDR1 and CDR2 sequences are SEHNR and FQNEAQ (reference sequence). CDR3 length: 13 residues. Trimming shortened V by 4 bases and J by 5 bases, and 11 bases separated the two germline ends. The CDR3, as DNA: TGTGCCAGCAGCTCCAGCCGGGGGTATGGCTACACCTTC. It specifies CASSSSRGYGYTF.

V usage is TRBV6-6 and J usage is TRBJ2-5, with D possibly being TRBD1 (5 bases). V shed 6 bases and J shed 5 bases, with 22 bases lying between them. Germline V gene sequence: CDR1 MNHNY, CDR2 SVGAGI (reference sequence). The CDR3 runs to 16 residues. The CDR3: CASSPKGRSGEETQYF. The DNA for the CDR3 is TGTGCCAGCAGCCCCAAGGGGCGGTCCGGAGAGGAGACCCAGTACTTC.

The rearrangement links TRBV7-8 to TRBJ1-6; the D is unclear. The CDR3 is 19 residues long. The V and J ends lost 1 base and 7 bases respectively, with 23 bases between them. Germline CDR1 and CDR2: SGHVS and FQNEAQ. The CDR3 here is CASSLGRNSGLGGNSPLHF. In DNA, the CDR3 is TGTGCCAGCAGCTTAGGTCGGAACAGCGGCCTGGGAGGGAATTCACCCCTCCACTTT.

The chain has TRBV7-9 and TRBJ1-1, with a weak D call TRBD1 (5 bases). Germline-derived CDR1 and CDR2 are SEHNR and FQNEAQ (reference sequence). Trimming shortened V by 1 base and J by 6 bases, and 15 bases separated the two germline ends. This CDR3 spans 15 amino acids. The CDR3 spells CASSLGGPGEAEAFF. DNA for the CDR3: TGTGCCAGCAGCTTAGGGGGCCCTGGTGAGGCTGAAGCTTTCTTT.

The CDR3 DNA sequence: TGTGCCAGCAGCGTAGGGTCGGGGGACGAGCAGTACTTC. Encoded protein: CASSVGSGDEQYF. This chain connects TRBV9 to TRBJ2-7; maybe TRBD2 (6 bases). The germline V gene has CDR1 SGDLS and CDR2 YYNGEE. With 0 bases removed from V and 5 bases from J, the gap between germline ends came to 9 bases. The CDR3 is 13 amino acids.

The CDR3 is CASSYTGGRSEKLFF. The CDR3 nucleotides read TGTGCCAGCAGTTACACAGGGGGAAGAAGTGAAAAACTGTTTTTT. This chain connects TRBV6-5 to TRBJ1-4, with 8 bases matching TRBD1. CDR1 is MNHEY, CDR2 SVGAGI, per germline. This CDR3 is built from 15 residues. Trimming took 2 bases from V and 7 from J; bases not matched to a gene: 6.

V gene TRBV6-1 combines with J gene TRBJ2-3, with 7 nucleotides matching TRBD1. Germline loops: CDR1 MNHNS, CDR2 SASEGT. V lost 4 bases, J lost 9 bases, and 28 bases stayed unmatched. The CDR3 extends over 20 amino acids. The CDR3 here is CASSVTRPVRGQAPVTTQYF. CDR3 sequence (DNA): TGTGCCAGCAGTGTAACCCGCCCCGTGAGGGGGCAGGCCCCGGTTACAACGCAGTATTTT.

The chain links TRBV10-3 to TRBJ2-2, with 11 bases matching TRBD1. With 7 bases clipped from V and 6 bases from J, the junction kept 10 bases outside the gene matches. CDR3 length equals 16 residues. Germline CDR1 and CDR2: ENHRY and SYGVKD. CDR3 in amino acids: CAITRVGTGGSGELFF. CDR3 nucleotides: TGTGCCATCACCCGAGTGGGGACAGGGGGTTCCGGGGAGCTGTTTTTT.

The chain joins TRBV10-2 to TRBJ2-5, with 8 bases matching TRBD1. The germline CDR1 and CDR2 sequences are WSHSY and SAAADI. This CDR3 has 15 residues. The V segment lost 4 bases and the J segment 4 bases; nucleotides outside the gene matches: 8. In DNA, the CDR3 is TGCGCCAGCAGTGGCTTAGACAGGGGCGGAGAGACCCAGTACTTC. It specifies CASSGLDRGGETQYF.

CDR3 residues: CASLGGTSSYNSPLHF. CDR3 coding DNA: TGTGCCAGTCTCGGAGGGACCAGCTCCTATAATTCACCCCTCCACTTT. J is TRBJ1-6 and V is TRBV19; D is possibly TRBD1 (5 bases). The CDR3 has 16 amino acids. The V end was cut by 8 bases, the J end by 0 bases, with 14 bases between. The V gene's germline CDR1 is LNHDA and CDR2 SQIVND (reference sequence).

V gene TRBV6-1 combines with J gene TRBJ2-1; 10 bases line up with TRBD1. Germline assignment: CDR1 MNHNS and CDR2 SASEGT. V shed 5 bases and J 2 bases; nucleotides not matched to a gene: 3. CDR3 length: 15 amino acids. The CDR3 DNA reads TGTGCCAGCAGTATAGACAGGGGGCCCTACAATGAGCAGTTCTTC. This encodes CASSIDRGPYNEQFF.

This clone occurred a few times. This chain connects TRBV6-5 to TRBJ2-7; 7 bases agree with TRBD1. CDR3 length: 16 residues. V was clipped by 0 bases and J by 0 bases; unmatched bases: 5. Germline V CDR1 and CDR2: MNHEY, SVGAGI. CDR3 sequence reads: CASSYSGTASSYEQYF. DNA of the CDR3: TGTGCCAGCAGTTACTCCGGGACAGCGAGCTCCTACGAGCAGTACTTC.

The V and J genes are TRBV7-9 and TRBJ2-7; 10 bases align to TRBD1. This CDR3 region has 15 residues. CDR1 and CDR2 (germline): SEHNR, FQNEAQ (reference sequence). The trim removed 1 base at V and 6 bases at J, leaving 6 bases unmatched. The CDR3 sequence: CASSLVGQGSTEQYF. DNA of the CDR3: TGTGCCAGCAGCTTAGTGGGACAGGGGAGTACCGAGCAGTACTTC. The variable domain in full, completed from reference TRBV7-9 and TRBJ2-7, reads DTGVSQNPRHKITKRGQNVTFRCDPISEHNRLYWYRQTLGQGPEFLTYFQNEAQLEKSRLLSDRFSAERPKGSFSTLEIQRTEQGDSAMYLCASSLVGQGSTEQYFGPGTRLTVT.

The count of this clone is one. The chain employs TRBV5-4 and TRBJ1-4, with 7 bases matching TRBD1. V was pared by 4 bases and J by 3 bases, with 6 bases of the junction left unmatched. CDR3 length equals 15 residues. Per the germline V gene, CDR1 is SGHNT and CDR2 is YYREEE (reference sequence). CDR3 region: CASSPSTGSNEKLFF. The CDR3 DNA reads as TGTGCCAGCAGCCCGTCGACAGGGTCTAATGAAAAACTGTTTTTT.

This chain uses TRBV13 with TRBJ2-2, with 7 bases fitting TRBD1. This CDR3 comprises 16 residues. V lost 5 bases, J lost 5 bases, and 11 bases stayed unmatched. In germline, CDR1 is PRHDT, CDR2 FYEKMQ (reference sequence). The CDR3 loop is CASSLTEQGWTGELFF. For the CDR3, the DNA is TGTGCCAGCAGCCTGACCGAACAGGGGTGGACCGGGGAGCTGTTTTTT.

This rearrangement joins TRBV5-6 to TRBJ1-1; D is unclear. The CDR3 has 13 residues. V lost 3 bases and J 4 bases, leaving 10 bases between the germline ends. In germline, CDR1 is SGHDT, CDR2 YYEEEE. The CDR3 reads CASSSTVGTEAFF. CDR3 DNA sequence: TGTGCCAGCAGCTCCACGGTCGGCACTGAAGCTTTCTTT. The entire variable domain, with the rest obtained from reference TRBV5-6 and TRBJ1-1, is as follows: DAGVTQSPTHLIKTRGQQVTLRCSPKSGHDTVSWYQQALGQGPQFIFQYYEEEERQRGNFPDRFSGHQFPNYSSELNVNALLLGDSALYLCASSSTVGTEAFFGQGTRLTVV.